This T cell receptor beta chain came from a study of CD8 T cells in ankylosing spondylitis. Using its own MiXCR run on the 5' RACE reads, TCRdb lists one record per CDR3 protein. The data show under 250,000 distinct CDR3 sequences, under 12% seen once. The sample holds many counts of this clonotype. The CDR3 is 12 residues long. V lost 7 bases and J lost 4; bases outside the gene matches: 3. From germline, CDR1 is SQVTM and CDR2 ANQGSEA. This chain connects TRBV29-1 to TRBJ1-5, with 8 bases lining up with TRBD1. The specimen sequenced was blood, either unsorted or a sorted T cell fraction (not recorded which). This clonotype originated in a male donor with ankylosing spondylitis or in good health (not recorded which). This chain's CDR3 is CSAYRGNQPQHF. The CDR3 region has the DNA TGCAGCGCCTACAGGGGGAATCAGCCCCAGCATTTT.